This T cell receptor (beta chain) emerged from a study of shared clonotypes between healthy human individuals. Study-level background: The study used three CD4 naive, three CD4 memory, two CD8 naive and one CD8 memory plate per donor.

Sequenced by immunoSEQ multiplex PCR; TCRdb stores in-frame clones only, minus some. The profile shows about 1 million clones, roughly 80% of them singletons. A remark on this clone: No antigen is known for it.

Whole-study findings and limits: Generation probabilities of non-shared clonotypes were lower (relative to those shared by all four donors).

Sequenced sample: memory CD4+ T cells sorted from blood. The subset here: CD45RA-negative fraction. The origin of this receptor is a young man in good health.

This CDR3 reads CASSTRLGDGSYEQYF. The CDR3 DNA reads as TGTGCCAGTAGTACCCGCCTCGGAGACGGATCCTACGAGCAGTACTTC. This chain joins TRBV19 and TRBJ2-7; D gene unclear. Germline V gene sequence: CDR1 LNHDA, CDR2 SQIVND (reference sequence). Trimming took off 4 bases at V and 1 base at J, with 17 bases between the two ends. The CDR3 sequence is 16 residues long. The complete variable domain, with remaining parts taken from reference TRBV19 and TRBJ2-7, reads DGGITQSPKYLFRKEGQNVTLSCEQNLNHDAMYWYRQDPGQGLRLIYYSQIVNDFQKGDIAEGYSVSREKKESFPLTVTSAQKNPTAFYLCASSTRLGDGSYEQYFGPGTRLTVT.